The clone carrying this T cell receptor beta chain has only a few counts. Its antigen is undetermined. Germline V gene data show CDR1 as ENHRY and CDR2 as SYGVKD. The V gene lost 4 bases and the J gene lost 2 bases, with 12 bases spanning the gap. The CDR3 is made up of 15 amino acids. Peripheral blood was drawn, 7.5 to 10 milliliters per donor. A minimum of 6.5 million PBMCs was isolated per sample. Alongside a J-beta primer mix, a sample-barcoded 5' primer served in a second PCR lasting about 7 to 12 cycles. TCRdb re-called the 5' RACE reads through MiXCR, storing one row per CDR3 protein. The sample lists about 1.5 million distinct CDR3 sequences; 42% were seen once. This sample is drawn from a study of blood T cells in healthy people across ages. Study-wide results and caveats: Estimates drawn from one million T cells were deemed to understate diversity. Strongly correlated with naive T cell percentage was TCR beta diversity.

This receptor was identified in a woman between 18 and 29 years old in good health. The chain has TRBV10-3 and TRBJ2-1; possible D gene TRBD2, 5 bases. The sequenced sample consisted of blood. CDR3 residues: CAISGGRSAYNEQFF. CDR3 coding DNA: TGTGCCATCAGTGGAGGGCGTAGCGCCTACAATGAGCAGTTCTTC.